The 11 T cell receptor beta chains below come from one sample, sequenced in a study of regulatory T cells in long-lasting Graves disease. As to time point: newly diagnosed GD, antithyroid drugs for less than 3 months. Following extraction of RNA from PBMCs, that RNA was used to make the TCR library. Building of the TCR beta libraries involved iRepertoire HTBI primers and Arm-PCR of CDR3 regions. Each CDR3 protein gets one entry after TCRdb re-called the multiplex PCR reads with MiXCR. Of about 210,000 distinct CDR3 sequences in the sample, approximately 18% are singletons; the top ten hold approximately 12%. These data also featured in a second study, about T cells in Graves' hyperthyroidism and ophthalmopathy.

The sample here was peripheral blood mononuclear cells (PBMCs), taken at new diagnosis, from a patient treated with antithyroid drugs. These receptors were taken from a woman in her 30s with Graves disease.

This clonotype has a count of ten or more. The chain couples TRBV2 to TRBJ1-2; D is uncertain. Germline assignment: CDR1 SNHLY and CDR2 FYNNEI. This CDR3 contains 12 residues. With 2 bases removed from V and 0 bases from J, the gap between germline ends came to 1 base. The CDR3 DNA is TGTGCCAGCAGTGAATCTAACTATGGCTACACCTTC. Its protein is CASSESNYGYTF.

The sample holds many counts of this clonotype. This sequence joins TRBV3-1 and TRBJ1-2; D might be TRBD1 (5 bases). The CDR3 is 15 residues long. Germline CDR1 reads LGHDT; CDR2 reads YNNKEL (reference sequence). V gave up 4 bases and J gave up 3 bases, with 15 bases separating them. This CDR3 reads CASSPRRQGDYGYTF. The DNA of the CDR3 is TGTGCCAGCAGCCCCCGCCGCCAGGGTGACTATGGCTACACCTTC.

This clonotype was observed many times. The chain links TRBV11-3 to TRBJ1-1; no clear D. V was cut by 1 base and J by 1 base, with 10 bases left in between. This CDR3 contains 15 residues. Per germline, CDR1 SGHNT and CDR2 YENEEA. The CDR3 loop is CASSLAPPGNTEAFF. For the CDR3, the DNA is TGTGCCAGCAGCTTAGCTCCCCCCGGGAACACTGAAGCTTTCTTT. The complete variable domain, with remaining parts taken from reference TRBV11-3 and TRBJ1-1, reads EAGVVQSPRYKIIEKKQPVAFWCNPISGHNTLYWYLQNLGQGPELLIRYENEEAVDDSQLPKDRFSAERLKGVDSTLKIQPAELGDSAVYLCASSLAPPGNTEAFFGQGTRLTVV.

This clonotype was picked up many times. CDR3 region: CASSEWGVLNSPLHF. The CDR3 DNA is TGTGCCAGCAGTGAGTGGGGGGTGCTAAATTCACCCCTCCACTTT. V gene TRBV27 combines with J gene TRBJ1-6; tentatively, D is TRBD1 (5 bases). This CDR3 is built from 15 residues. Per germline, CDR1 MNHEY and CDR2 SMNVEV (reference sequence). V was shortened by 5 bases and J by 7 bases, with 15 bases between the two germline ends.

About this clonotype itself: A far larger clone is just one base off, so this is likely a read error. The rearrangement joins TRBV13 to TRBJ1-1; D unclear. Germline V CDR1 and CDR2: PRHDT, FYEKMQ (reference sequence). The CDR3 consists of 14 residues. V was shortened by 7 bases and J by 1 base, with 13 bases between the two germline ends. The CDR3 loop is CASTQSYRNTEAFF. For the CDR3, the DNA is TGTGCCAGCACTCAATCTTACAGGAACACTGAAGCTTTCTTT.

CDR3 region: CASSLVSSDQETQYF. Written as DNA, the CDR3 is TGTGCCAGCAGCTTAGTTTCTAGCGACCAAGAGACCCAGTACTTC. The rearrangement uses TRBV7-9 and TRBJ2-5; D might be TRBD2 (6 bases). Trimming pared 1 base from V and 0 bases from J, leaving 9 bases between. There are 15 residues in the CDR3. CDR1 and CDR2 from the germline V gene are SEHNR and FQNEAQ (reference sequence).

At least ten counts were recorded for this clonotype. The rearrangement joins TRBV27 to TRBJ1-1; D not resolved. V was shortened by 7 bases and J by 1 base, with 10 bases between the two germline ends. The CDR3 sequence is 13 residues long. Germline loops: CDR1 MNHEY, CDR2 SMNVEV (reference sequence). The CDR3 loop is CASKEGPNTEAFF. The CDR3, as DNA: TGTGCCAGCAAGGAGGGCCCGAACACTGAAGCTTTCTTT.

Of note for this clonotype: A read error is possible here, since a much larger clone lies one base away. The chain is built from TRBV12-3 or TRBV12-4 and TRBJ2-1; D is perhaps TRBD2 (7 bases). The tail of the sequence fits TRBJ2-4 better, so the J call may be wrong. The CDR3 runs 14 residues. The CDR3, as DNA: TGTGCCGGCAGCCCCCCGGGGGGCCGGAACATTCAGTACTTC. Amino acids: CAGSPPGGRNIQYF.

The table lists this clonotype with many counts. The V and J genes are TRBV12-3 or TRBV12-4 and TRBJ1-5; 7 nucleotides match TRBD1. The V segment lost 6 bases and the J segment 5 bases; nucleotides outside the gene matches: 7. The CDR3 extends over 14 amino acids. CDR3 sequence (DNA): TGTGCCAGCAGCCCGACAGGGCCCCATCAGCCCCAGCATTTT. Residues: CASSPTGPHQPQHF.

This clonotype was counted at least ten times. The chain combines TRBV20-1 with TRBJ2-7; 7 bases align to TRBD1. This CDR3 contains 14 residues. V lost 5 bases to trimming and J lost 0 bases; unmatched junction nucleotides: 7. Germline-derived CDR1 and CDR2 are DFQATT and SNEGSKA (reference sequence). The CDR3 DNA is TGCAGTGCTCAGGACAGGATCCACTCCTACGAGCAGTACTTC. Translated, it gives CSAQDRIHSYEQYF.

As to this clonotype: At one end the junction does not follow the germline gene, possibly because of a read error. V is TRBV28 and J is TRBJ1-6; D is ambiguous. The CDR3 extends over 12 amino acids. CDR1 MDHEN and CDR2 SYDVKM come from the germline V gene. CDR3 loop: CASSAPAGAFDF. The DNA of the CDR3 is TGTGCCAGCAGTGCCCCGGCCGGCGCGTTTGACTTT.